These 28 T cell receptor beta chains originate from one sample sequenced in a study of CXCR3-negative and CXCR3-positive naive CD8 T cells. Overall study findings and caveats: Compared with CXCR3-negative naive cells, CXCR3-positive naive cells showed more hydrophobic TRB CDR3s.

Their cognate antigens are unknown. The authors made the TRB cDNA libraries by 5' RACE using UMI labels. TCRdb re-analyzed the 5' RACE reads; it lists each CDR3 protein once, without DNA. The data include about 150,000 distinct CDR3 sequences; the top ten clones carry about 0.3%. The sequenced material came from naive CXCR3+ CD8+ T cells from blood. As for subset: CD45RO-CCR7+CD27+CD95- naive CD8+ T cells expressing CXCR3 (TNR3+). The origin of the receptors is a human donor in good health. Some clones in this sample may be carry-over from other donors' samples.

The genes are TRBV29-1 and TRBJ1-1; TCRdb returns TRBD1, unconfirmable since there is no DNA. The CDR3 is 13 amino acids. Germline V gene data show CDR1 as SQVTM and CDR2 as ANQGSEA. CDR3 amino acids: CSVVSGQEVEAFF.

CDR3 protein: CASSPAGTGKGSYEQYF. J is TRBJ2-7 and V is TRBV7-9; TCRdb outputs TRBD1, but without DNA this stays unchecked. Germline-derived CDR1 and CDR2 are SEHNR and FQNEAQ (reference sequence). This CDR3 has 17 residues.

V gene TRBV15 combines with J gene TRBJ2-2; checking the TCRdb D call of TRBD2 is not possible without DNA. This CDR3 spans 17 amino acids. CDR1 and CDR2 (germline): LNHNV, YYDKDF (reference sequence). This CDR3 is CATSRDELAGVPGELFF.

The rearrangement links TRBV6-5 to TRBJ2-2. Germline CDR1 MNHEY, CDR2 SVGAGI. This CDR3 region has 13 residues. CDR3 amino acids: CASFTGNTRELFF.

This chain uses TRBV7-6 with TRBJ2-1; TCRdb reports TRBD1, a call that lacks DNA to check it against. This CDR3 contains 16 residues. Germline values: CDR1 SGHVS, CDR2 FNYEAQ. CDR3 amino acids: CASSLGMRPLFGEQFF. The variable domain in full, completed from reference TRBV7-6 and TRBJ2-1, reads GAGVSQSPRYKVTKRGQDVALRCDPISGHVSLYWYRQALGQGPEFLTYFNYEAQQDKSGLPNDRFSAERPEGSISTLTIQRTEQRDSAMYRCASSLGMRPLFGEQFFGPGTRLTVL.

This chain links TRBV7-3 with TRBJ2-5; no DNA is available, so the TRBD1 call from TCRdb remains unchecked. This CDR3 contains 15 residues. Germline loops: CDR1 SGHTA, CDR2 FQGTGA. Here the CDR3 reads CASSSLGQRGETQYF. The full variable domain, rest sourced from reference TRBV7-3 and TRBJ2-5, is GAGVSQTPSNKVTEKGKYVELRCDPISGHTALYWYRQSLGQGPEFLIYFQGTGAADDSGLPNDRFFAVRPEGSVSTLKIQRTERGDSAVYLCASSSLGQRGETQYFGPGTRLLVL.

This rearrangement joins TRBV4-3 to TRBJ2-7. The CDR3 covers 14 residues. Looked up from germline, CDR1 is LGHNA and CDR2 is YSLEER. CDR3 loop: CASSLTPSSYEQYF.

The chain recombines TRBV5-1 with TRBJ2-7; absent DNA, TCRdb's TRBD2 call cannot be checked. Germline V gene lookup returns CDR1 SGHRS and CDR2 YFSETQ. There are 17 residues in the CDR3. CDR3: CASSPGLAGGPPYEQYF.

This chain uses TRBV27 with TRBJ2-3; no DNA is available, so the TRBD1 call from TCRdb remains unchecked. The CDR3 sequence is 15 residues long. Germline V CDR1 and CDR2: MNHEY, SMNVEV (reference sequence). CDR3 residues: CASTRGLAFTDTQYF.

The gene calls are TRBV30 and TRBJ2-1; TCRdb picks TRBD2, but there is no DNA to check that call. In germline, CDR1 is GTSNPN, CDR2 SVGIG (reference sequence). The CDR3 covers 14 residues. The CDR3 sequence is CAFGLAIQKGEQFF.

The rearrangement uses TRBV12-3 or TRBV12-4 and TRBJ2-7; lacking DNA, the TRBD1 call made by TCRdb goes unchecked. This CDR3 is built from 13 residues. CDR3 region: CASSSWTGDEQYF.

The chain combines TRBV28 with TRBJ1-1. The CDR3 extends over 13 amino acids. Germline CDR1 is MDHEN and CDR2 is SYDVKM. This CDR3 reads CASSQILNTEAFF.

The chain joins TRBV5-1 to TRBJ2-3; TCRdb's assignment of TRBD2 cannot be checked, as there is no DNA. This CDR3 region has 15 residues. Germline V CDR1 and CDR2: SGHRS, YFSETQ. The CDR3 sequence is CASSLGGGSSDTQYF.

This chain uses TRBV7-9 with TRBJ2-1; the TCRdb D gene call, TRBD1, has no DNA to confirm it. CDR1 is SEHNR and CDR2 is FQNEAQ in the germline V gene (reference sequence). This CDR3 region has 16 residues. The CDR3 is CASSPSGTGGTYEQFF.

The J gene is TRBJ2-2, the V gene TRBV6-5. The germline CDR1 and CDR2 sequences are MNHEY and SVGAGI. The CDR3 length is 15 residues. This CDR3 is CASSYGSFGLGELFF.

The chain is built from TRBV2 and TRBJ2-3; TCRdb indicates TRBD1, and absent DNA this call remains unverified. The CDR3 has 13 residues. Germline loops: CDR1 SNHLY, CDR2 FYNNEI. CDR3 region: CATDRLGSDTQYF.

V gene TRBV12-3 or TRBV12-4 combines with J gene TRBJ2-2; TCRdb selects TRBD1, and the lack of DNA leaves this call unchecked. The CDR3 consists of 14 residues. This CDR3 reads CASTLTERTGELFF.

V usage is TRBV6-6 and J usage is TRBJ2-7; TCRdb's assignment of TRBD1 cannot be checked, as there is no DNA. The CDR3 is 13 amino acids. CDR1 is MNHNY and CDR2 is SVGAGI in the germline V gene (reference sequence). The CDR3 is CASSFSGGYEQYF.

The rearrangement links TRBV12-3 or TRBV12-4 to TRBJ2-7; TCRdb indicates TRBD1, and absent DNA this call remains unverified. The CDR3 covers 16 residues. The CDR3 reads CASTRAGTGAGYEQYF.

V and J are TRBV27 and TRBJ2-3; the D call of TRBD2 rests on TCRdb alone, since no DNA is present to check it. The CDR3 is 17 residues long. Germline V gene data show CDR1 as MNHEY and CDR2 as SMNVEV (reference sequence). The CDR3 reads CASSPPVLAGGTDTQYF.

CDR3 region: CASSLVPGTGELFF. The chain couples TRBV13 to TRBJ2-2. This CDR3 region has 14 residues. The V gene's germline CDR1 is PRHDT and CDR2 FYEKMQ (reference sequence).

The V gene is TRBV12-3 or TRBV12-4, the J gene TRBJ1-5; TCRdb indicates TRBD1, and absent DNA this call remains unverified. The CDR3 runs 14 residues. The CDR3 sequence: CASTEHGERQPQHF.

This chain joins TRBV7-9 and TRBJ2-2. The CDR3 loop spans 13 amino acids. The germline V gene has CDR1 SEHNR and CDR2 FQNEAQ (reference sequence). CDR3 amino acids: CASSFYGTGELFF. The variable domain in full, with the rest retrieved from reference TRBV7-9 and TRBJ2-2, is DTGVSQNPRHKITKRGQNVTFRCDPISEHNRLYWYRQTLGQGPEFLTYFQNEAQLEKSRLLSDRFSAERPKGSFSTLEIQRTEQGDSAMYLCASSFYGTGELFFGEGSRLTVL.

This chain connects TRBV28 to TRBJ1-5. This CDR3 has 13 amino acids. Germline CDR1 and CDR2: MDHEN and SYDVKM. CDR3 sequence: CASTQLGNQPQHF.

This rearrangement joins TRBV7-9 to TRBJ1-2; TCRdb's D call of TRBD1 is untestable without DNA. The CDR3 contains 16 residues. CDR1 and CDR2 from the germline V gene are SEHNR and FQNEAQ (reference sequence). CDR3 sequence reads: CASSRGADTANYGYTF.

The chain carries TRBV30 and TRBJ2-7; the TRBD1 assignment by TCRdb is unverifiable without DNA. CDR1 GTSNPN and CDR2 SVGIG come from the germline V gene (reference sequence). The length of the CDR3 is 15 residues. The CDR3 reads CAWSASDSTPYEQYF.

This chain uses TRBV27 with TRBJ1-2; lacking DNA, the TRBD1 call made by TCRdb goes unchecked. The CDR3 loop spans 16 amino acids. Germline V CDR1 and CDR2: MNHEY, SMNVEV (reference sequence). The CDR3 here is CASSSLIQGVGGGYTF.

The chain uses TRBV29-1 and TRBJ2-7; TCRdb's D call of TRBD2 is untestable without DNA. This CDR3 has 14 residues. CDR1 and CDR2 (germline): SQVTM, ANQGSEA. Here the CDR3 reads CSVEMTAGDYEQYF.